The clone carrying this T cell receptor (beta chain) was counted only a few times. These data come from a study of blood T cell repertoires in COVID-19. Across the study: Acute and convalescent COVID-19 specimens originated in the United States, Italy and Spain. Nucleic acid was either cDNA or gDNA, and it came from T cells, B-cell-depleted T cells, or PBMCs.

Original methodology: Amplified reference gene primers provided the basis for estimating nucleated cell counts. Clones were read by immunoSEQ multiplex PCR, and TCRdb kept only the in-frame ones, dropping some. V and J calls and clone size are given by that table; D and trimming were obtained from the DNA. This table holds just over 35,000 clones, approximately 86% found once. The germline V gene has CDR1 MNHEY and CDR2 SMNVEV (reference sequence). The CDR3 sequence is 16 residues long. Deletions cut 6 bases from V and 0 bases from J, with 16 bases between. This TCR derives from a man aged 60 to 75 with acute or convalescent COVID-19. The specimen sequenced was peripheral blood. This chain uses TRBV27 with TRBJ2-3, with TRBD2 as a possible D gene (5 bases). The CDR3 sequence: CASRPRTGMSTDTQYF. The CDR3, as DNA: TGTGCCAGCAGACCCCGCACCGGGATGAGCACAGATACGCAGTATTTT.